The 8 T cell receptor beta chains below come from one sample, sequenced in a study of blood T cell repertoires in COVID-19. Clones were read by immunoSEQ multiplex PCR, and TCRdb kept only the in-frame ones, dropping some. This sample has about 120,000 clones, with approximately 83% found just once. Sequencing input: peripheral blood. These receptors originate from a woman in her 70s with acute or convalescent COVID-19.

The rearrangement links TRBV7-2 to TRBJ2-2; 7 bases agree with TRBD1. Per germline, CDR1 SGHTA and CDR2 FQGNSA. This CDR3 comprises 14 residues. The V and J ends lost 2 bases and 6 bases, in that order; junction bases with no gene match: 3. The DNA of the CDR3 is TGTGCCAGCAGCTTAAAGGGGGCGGCCGGGGAGCTGTTTTTT. This sequence encodes CASSLKGAAGELFF.

The rearrangement links TRBV30 to TRBJ1-3; no clear D. The CDR3 contains 15 residues. CDR1 is GTSNPN, CDR2 SVGIG, per germline (reference sequence). V was shortened by 2 bases and J by 0 bases, with 11 bases between the two germline ends. The CDR3 region is CAWSIDGNSGNTIYF. CDR3 bases: TGTGCCTGGAGTATTGACGGGAACTCTGGAAACACCATATATTTT.

The rearrangement links TRBV19 to TRBJ1-1; D perhaps matches TRBD1 (6 bases). This CDR3 region has 15 residues. V lost 8 bases to trimming and J lost 1 base, with 17 bases between them. Germline loops: CDR1 LNHDA, CDR2 SQIVND (reference sequence). The CDR3 coding sequence is TGTGCCAGTTACGGCAGGGGATCACGGAACACTGAAGCTTTCTTT. This translates into CASYGRGSRNTEAFF. Drawing the rest from reference TRBV19 and TRBJ1-1, the complete variable domain is DGGITQSPKYLFRKEGQNVTLSCEQNLNHDAMYWYRQDPGQGLRLIYYSQIVNDFQKGDIAEGYSVSREKKESFPLTVTSAQKNPTAFYLCASYGRGSRNTEAFFGQGTRLTVV.

The rearrangement uses TRBV27 and TRBJ1-1; 9 bases match TRBD1. CDR1 and CDR2 from the germline V gene are MNHEY and SMNVEV (reference sequence). V was clipped by 2 bases and J by 1 base; unmatched bases: 17. This CDR3 spans 20 amino acids. DNA for the CDR3: TGTGCCAGCAGTTTACTCGCCCCAAGGACAGGGGACTTGGGGAACACTGAAGCTTTCTTT. Translated, it gives CASSLLAPRTGDLGNTEAFF.

The chain uses TRBV29-1 and TRBJ1-2; 8 positions match TRBD1. Germline assignment: CDR1 SQVTM and CDR2 ANQGSEA. CDR3 length: 11 amino acids. With V trimmed by 6 bases and J by 10 bases, 7 bases remained unmatched. The CDR3 sequence: CSVTTGEDYTF. The CDR3 coding sequence is TGCAGCGTCACGACAGGGGAGGACTACACCTTC.

The chain employs TRBV29-1 and TRBJ2-3; D may be TRBD1 (6 bases). Germline values: CDR1 SQVTM, CDR2 ANQGSEA. The CDR3 sequence is 12 residues long. V lost 5 bases and J 3 bases, leaving 9 bases between the germline ends. The CDR3 region is CSVRRGTDTQYF. CDR3 DNA: TGCAGCGTTCGCAGGGGAACAGATACGCAGTATTTT.

J is TRBJ1-6 and V is TRBV6-5; perhaps TRBD1 as D (5 bases). Germline V gives CDR1 MNHEY, CDR2 SVGAGI. This CDR3 comprises 16 residues. V was clipped by 2 bases and J by 7 bases, with 15 bases between them. The CDR3 region has the DNA TGTGCCAGCAGTTACCCGACTCGACAGCAGAATTCACCCCTCCACTTT. It yields the protein CASSYPTRQQNSPLHF.

CDR3 protein: CAISESSQNNSPLHF. CDR3 in DNA: TGTGCCATCAGTGAGTCTTCCCAGAATAATTCACCCCTCCACTTT. The V gene is TRBV10-3, the J gene TRBJ1-6; D is unclear. This CDR3 is built from 15 residues. Germline values: CDR1 ENHRY, CDR2 SYGVKD. V was trimmed by 0 bases and J by 5 bases, leaving 8 bases between them.